This TCR beta chain was identified in a study of early T cells in non-severe SARS-CoV-2 infection. Germline V gene data show CDR1 as SGHRS and CDR2 as YFSETQ. Trimming removed 4 bases from V and 0 bases from J; junction bases left unmatched: 6. The CDR3 sequence is 16 residues long. TCRdb itself ran the 5' RACE reads through MiXCR, one entry per CDR3 protein. The sample comprises about 37,000 distinct CDR3 sequences, about 5.3% of which are singletons, and around 25% rests with the top ten. This clonotype was detected many times. The receptor comes from an adult who was a healthcare worker with PCR-confirmed SARS-CoV-2 infection or an uninfected control (not recorded which). The J gene is TRBJ2-1, the V gene TRBV5-1; 8 bases line up with TRBD2. Material: whole blood. The CDR3 region has the DNA TGCGCCAGCAGCCCCGTAGCGGGGCTCTCCTACAATGAGCAGTTCTTC. Its translation: CASSPVAGLSYNEQFF.